The rows below give T cell receptor beta chains drawn from one sample of a study of blood T cell repertoires in COVID-19. Assay used: immunoSEQ multiplex PCR; TCRdb lists only in-frame clones, some missing. Of 250,000 to 350,000 clones in the sample, roughly 83% are singletons; the top ten hold around 1.7%. What was sequenced was peripheral blood. The receptors derive from a woman aged 45 to 65 with acute or convalescent COVID-19. The CDR3 runs from the conserved cysteine through the conserved F or W. The D gene is left open where the match is weak. Part of the rows lack a size; the others show once, few, many or a class for expanded clones.

d_gene	v_gene	len	abundance	j_gene	CDR3nt	CDR3aa
TRBD1	TRBV6-5	15	few	TRBJ1-4	TGTGCCAGCAGTTACAATCAGGGGGCCTGGGAAAAACTGTTTTTT	CASSYNQGAWEKLFF
TRBD1	TRBV28	14	once	TRBJ2-7	TGTGCCAGCAGTCCGGGACAGCAGAACTACGAGCAGTACTTC	CASSPGQQNYEQYF
TRBD2	TRBV28	15	few	TRBJ2-7	TGTGCCAGCAGTTTAGCTGGGGGGGTTGTCTACGAGCAGTACTTC	CASSLAGGVVYEQYF
TRBD2	TRBV25-1	15	-	TRBJ2-5	TGTGCCAGCAGTGAATTTACTAGCGGGCAAGAGACCCAGTACTTC	CASSEFTSGQETQYF
-	TRBV6-1	14	-	TRBJ2-2	TGTGCCAGCAGTGAAGGGGGCCTGGCCGGGGAGCTGTTTTTT	CASSEGGLAGELFF
-	TRBV6-1	16	-	TRBJ2-3	TGTGCCAGCAGTGAAGGGCTAGCGTGGGGCACAGATACGCAGTATTTT	CASSEGLAWGTDTQYF
-	TRBV5-4	15	-	TRBJ2-7	TGTGCCAGCAGCCGCGCAGGGGGGTCAAAGGACGAGCAGTACTTC	CASSRAGGSKDEQYF
-	TRBV6-2/TRBV6-3	17	once	TRBJ1-5	TGTGCCAGCAGTTATGTCCGGAGGTTTAGCAGCAATCAGCCCCAGCATTTT	CASSYVRRFSSNQPQHF
-	TRBV28	13	once	TRBJ1-3	TGTGCCAGCGGAGGGGTACCTCGGGGCACCATATATTTT	CASGGVPRGTIYF
-	TRBV28	15	-	TRBJ2-3	TGTGCCAGCAGTTTATTGGGACAAAGCACAGATACGCAGTATTTT	CASSLLGQSTDTQYF